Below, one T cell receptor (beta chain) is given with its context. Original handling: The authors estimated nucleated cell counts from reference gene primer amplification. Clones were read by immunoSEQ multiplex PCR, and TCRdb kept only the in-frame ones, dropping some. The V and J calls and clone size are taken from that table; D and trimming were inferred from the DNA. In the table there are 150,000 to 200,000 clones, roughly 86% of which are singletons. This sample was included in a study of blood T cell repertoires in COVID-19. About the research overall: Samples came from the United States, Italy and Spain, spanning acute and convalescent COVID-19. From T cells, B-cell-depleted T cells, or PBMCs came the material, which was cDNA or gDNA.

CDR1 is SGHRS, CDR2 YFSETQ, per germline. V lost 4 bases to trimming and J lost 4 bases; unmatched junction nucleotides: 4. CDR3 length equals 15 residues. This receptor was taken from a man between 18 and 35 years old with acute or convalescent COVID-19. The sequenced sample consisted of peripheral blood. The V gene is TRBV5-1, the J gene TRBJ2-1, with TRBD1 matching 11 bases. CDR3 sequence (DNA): TGCGCCAGCAGCACGGGACAGGGGGTGTACAATGAGCAGTTCTTC. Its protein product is CASSTGQGVYNEQFF. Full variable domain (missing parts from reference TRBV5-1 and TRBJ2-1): KAGVTQTPRYLIKTRGQQVTLSCSPISGHRSVSWYQQTPGQGLQFLFEYFSETQRNKGNFPGRFSGRQFSNSRSEMNVSTLELGDSALYLCASSTGQGVYNEQFFGPGTRLTVL.